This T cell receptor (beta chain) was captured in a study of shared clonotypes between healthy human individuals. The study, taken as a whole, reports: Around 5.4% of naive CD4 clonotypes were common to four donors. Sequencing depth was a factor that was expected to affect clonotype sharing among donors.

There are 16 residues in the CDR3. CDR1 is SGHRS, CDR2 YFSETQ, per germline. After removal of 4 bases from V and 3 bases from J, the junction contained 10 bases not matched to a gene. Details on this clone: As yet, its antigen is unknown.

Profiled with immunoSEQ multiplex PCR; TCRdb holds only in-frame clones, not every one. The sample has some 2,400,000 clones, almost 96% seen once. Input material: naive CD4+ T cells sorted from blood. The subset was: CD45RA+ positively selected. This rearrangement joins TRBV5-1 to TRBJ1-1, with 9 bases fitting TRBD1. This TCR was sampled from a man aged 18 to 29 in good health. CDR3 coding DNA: TGCGCCAGCAGCCGGACAGGGGAAAGTTTATACACTGAAGCTTTCTTT. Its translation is CASSRTGESLYTEAFF.